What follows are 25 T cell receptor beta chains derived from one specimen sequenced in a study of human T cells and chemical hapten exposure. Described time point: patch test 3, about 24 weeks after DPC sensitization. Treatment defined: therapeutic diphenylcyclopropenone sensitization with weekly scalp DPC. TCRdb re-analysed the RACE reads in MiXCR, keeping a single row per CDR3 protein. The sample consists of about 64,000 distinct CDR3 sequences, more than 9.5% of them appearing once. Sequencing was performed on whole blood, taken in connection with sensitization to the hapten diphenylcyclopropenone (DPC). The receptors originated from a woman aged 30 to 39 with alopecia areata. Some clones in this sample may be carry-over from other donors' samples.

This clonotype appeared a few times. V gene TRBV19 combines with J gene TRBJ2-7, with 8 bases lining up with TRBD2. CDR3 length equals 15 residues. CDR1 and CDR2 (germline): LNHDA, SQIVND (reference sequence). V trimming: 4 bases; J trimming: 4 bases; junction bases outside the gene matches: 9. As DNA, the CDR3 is TGTGCCAGTAGTACGGGACTAGAGGGCGTTTACGAGCAGTACTTC. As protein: CASSTGLEGVYEQYF.

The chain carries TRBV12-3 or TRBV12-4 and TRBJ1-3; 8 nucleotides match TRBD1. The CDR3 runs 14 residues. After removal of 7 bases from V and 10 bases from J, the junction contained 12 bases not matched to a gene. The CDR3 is CASNHYGQGDTIYF. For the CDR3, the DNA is TGTGCCAGCAACCACTACGGACAGGGCGATACCATATATTTT.

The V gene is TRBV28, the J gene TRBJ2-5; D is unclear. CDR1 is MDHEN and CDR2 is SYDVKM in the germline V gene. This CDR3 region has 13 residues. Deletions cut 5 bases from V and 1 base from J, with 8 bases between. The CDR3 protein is CASSNAVQETQYF. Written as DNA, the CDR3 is TGTGCCAGCAGTAACGCCGTCCAAGAGACCCAGTACTTC.

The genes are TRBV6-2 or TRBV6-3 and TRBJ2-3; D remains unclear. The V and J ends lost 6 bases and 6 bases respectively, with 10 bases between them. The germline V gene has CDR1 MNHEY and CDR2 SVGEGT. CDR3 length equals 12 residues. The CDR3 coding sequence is TGTGCCAGCAGCCCGACGGAGGATACGCAGTATTTT. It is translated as CASSPTEDTQYF.

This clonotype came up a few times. CDR3 protein: CASTHSGLGGNQPQHF. The CDR3 DNA reads as TGTGCCAGCACCCACAGTGGATTGGGTGGCAATCAGCCCCAGCATTTT. V and J are TRBV12-3 or TRBV12-4 and TRBJ1-5, with D uncertain. The CDR3 runs 16 residues. V lost 7 bases to trimming and J lost 2 bases, with 18 bases between them.

The CDR3 nucleotides read TGTGCCATCAGTGATACAGGACAGACTTCCTACGAGCAGTACTTC. Amino acids: CAISDTGQTSYEQYF. This chain connects TRBV10-3 to TRBJ2-7, with D perhaps TRBD1 (6 bases). CDR3 length equals 15 residues. Trimming took off 3 bases at V and 1 base at J, with 13 bases between the two ends. Germline V gives CDR1 ENHRY, CDR2 SYGVKD.

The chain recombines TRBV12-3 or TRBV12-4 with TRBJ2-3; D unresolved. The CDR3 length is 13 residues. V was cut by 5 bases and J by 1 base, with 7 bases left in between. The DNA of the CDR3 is TGTGCCAGCAGTATCCGGGGCACAGATACGCAGTATTTT. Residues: CASSIRGTDTQYF.

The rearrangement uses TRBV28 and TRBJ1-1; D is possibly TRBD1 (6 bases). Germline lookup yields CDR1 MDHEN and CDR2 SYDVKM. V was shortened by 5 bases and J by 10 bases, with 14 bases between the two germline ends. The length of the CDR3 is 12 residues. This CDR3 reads CASSLTRGAAFF. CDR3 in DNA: TGTGCCAGCAGTCTAACCCGGGGGGCAGCTTTCTTT.

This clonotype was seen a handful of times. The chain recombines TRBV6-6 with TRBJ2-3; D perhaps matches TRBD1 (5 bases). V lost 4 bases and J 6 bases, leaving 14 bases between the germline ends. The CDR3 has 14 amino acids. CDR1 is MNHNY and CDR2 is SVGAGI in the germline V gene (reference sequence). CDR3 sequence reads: CASSSFPGRDTQYF. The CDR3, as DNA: TGTGCCAGCAGTTCCTTCCCAGGGCGGGATACGCAGTATTTT.

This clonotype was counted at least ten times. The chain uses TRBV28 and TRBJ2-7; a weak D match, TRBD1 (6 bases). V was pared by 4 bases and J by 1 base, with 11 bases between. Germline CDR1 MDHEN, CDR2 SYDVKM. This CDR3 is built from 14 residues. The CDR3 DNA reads TGTGCCAGCAGTTCACCCCAGGGGTCCTACGAGCAGTACTTC. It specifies CASSSPQGSYEQYF.

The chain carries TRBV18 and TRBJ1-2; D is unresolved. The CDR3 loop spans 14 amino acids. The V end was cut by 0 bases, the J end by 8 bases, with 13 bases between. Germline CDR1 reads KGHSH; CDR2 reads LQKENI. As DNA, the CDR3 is TGTGCCAGCTCACCACCGAGTAGGGTCGGGGGCTACACCTTC. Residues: CASSPPSRVGGYTF.

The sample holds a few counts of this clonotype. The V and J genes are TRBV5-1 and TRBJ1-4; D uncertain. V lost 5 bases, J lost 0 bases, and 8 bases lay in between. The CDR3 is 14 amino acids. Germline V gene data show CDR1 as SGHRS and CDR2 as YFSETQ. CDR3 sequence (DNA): TGCGCCAGCAGTCGGACCACAACTAATGAAAAACTGTTTTTT. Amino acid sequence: CASSRTTTNEKLFF.

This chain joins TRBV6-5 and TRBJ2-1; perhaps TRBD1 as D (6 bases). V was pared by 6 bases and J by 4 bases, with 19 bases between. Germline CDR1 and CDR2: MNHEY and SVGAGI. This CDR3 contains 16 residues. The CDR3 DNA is TGTGCCAGCAGGACCCTCACAGGGATAGGTTACAATGAGCAGTTCTTC. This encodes CASRTLTGIGYNEQFF.

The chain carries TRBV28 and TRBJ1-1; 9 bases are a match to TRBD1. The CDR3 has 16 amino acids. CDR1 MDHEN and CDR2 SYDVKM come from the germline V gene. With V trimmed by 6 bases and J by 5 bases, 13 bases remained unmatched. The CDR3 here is CASSGPGQGRWTEAFF. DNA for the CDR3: TGTGCCAGCAGCGGACCGGGACAGGGACGGTGGACTGAAGCTTTCTTT. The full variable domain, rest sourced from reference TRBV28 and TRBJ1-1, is DVKVTQSSRYLVKRTGEKVFLECVQDMDHENMFWYRQDPGLGLRLIYFSYDVKMKEKGDIPEGYSVSREKKERFSLILESASTNQTSMYLCASSGPGQGRWTEAFFGQGTRLTVV.

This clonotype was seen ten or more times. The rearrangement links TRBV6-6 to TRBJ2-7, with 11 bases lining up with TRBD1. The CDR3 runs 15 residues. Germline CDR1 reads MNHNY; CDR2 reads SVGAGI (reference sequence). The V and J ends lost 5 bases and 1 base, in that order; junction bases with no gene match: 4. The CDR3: CASSQGQGGSYEQYF. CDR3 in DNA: TGTGCCAGCAGTCAGGGACAGGGGGGGTCCTACGAGCAGTACTTC.

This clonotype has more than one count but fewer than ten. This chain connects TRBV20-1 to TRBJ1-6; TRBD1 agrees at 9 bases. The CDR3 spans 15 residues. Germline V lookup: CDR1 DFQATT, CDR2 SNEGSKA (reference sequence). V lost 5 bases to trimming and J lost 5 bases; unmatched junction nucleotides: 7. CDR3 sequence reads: CSALDRGTDNSPLHF. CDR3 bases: TGCAGTGCTCTGGACAGGGGCACGGATAATTCACCCCTCCACTTT.

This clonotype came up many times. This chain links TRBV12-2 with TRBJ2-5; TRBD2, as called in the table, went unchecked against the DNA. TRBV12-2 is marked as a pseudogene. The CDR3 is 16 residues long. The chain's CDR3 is CASRLARIAGGMTQYF. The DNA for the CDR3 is TGTGCAAGTCGCTTAGCGAGGATAGCGGGGGGAATGACCCAGTACTTC.

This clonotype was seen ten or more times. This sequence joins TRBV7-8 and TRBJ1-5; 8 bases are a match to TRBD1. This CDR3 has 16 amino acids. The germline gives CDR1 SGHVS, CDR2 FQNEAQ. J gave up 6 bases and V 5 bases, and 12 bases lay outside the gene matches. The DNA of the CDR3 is TGTGCCAGCAGCGCGAACCAGGGACAGGCTGGTCAGCCCCAGCATTTT. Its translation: CASSANQGQAGQPQHF.

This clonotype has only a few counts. CDR3: CASSWLGTDTQYF. Written as DNA, the CDR3 is TGTGCCAGCAGTTGGTTGGGCACAGATACGCAGTATTTT. The genes are TRBV12-3 or TRBV12-4 and TRBJ2-3; unclear D gene. V shed 4 bases and J shed 1 base, with 6 bases lying between them. There are 13 residues in the CDR3.

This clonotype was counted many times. CDR3 region: CASSSQGANTEAFF. As DNA, the CDR3 is TGTGCCAGCAGTTCGCAGGGGGCGAACACTGAAGCTTTCTTT. The chain joins TRBV6-2 or TRBV6-3 to TRBJ1-1, with TRBD1 identical over 8 bases. J was trimmed by 1 base and V by 4 bases; bases with no gene match: 2. The CDR3 runs to 14 residues. Germline lookup yields CDR1 MNHEY and CDR2 SVGEGT.

CDR3 amino acids: CASRGPTTDTQYF. Here the CDR3 DNA reads TGTGCCAGCAGGGGACCCACCACAGATACGCAGTATTTT. The V and J genes are TRBV28 and TRBJ2-3; possibly TRBD1 or TRBD2 for D (5 bases each). Germline loops: CDR1 MDHEN, CDR2 SYDVKM. Trimming removed 6 bases from V and 2 bases from J, with 9 bases in between. The CDR3 contains 13 residues.

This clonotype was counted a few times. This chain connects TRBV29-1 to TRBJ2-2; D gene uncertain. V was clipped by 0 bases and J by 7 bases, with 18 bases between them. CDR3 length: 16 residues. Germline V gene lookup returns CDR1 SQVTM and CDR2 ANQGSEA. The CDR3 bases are TGCAGCGTTGAAGACCCACTCTTAGGCCCCGACGGGGAGCTGTTTTTT. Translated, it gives CSVEDPLLGPDGELFF.

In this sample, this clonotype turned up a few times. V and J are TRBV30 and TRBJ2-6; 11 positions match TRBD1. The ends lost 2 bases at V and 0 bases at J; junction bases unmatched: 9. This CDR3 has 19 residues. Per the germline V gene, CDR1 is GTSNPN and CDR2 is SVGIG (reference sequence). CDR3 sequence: CAWSSTGTGGSSGANVLTF. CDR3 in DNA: TGTGCCTGGAGTTCTACCGGGACAGGGGGATCCTCTGGGGCCAACGTCCTGACTTTC.

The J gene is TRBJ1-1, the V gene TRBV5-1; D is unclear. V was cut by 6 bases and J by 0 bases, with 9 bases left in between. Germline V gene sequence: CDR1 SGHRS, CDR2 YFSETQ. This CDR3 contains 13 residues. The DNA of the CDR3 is TGCGCCAGCATGAGGACGATGAACACTGAAGCTTTCTTT. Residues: CASMRTMNTEAFF.

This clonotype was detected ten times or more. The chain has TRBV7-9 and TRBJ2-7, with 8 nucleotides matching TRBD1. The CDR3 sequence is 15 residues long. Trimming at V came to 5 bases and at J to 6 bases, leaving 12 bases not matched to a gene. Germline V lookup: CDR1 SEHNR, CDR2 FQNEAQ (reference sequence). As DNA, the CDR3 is TGTGCCAGCAGCCCTCAGACGGGACAGGTCTCCGAGCAGTACTTC. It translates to CASSPQTGQVSEQYF.